This is a list of T cell receptor beta chains from one sample in a study of T cell responses to AZD1222 COVID-19 vaccine. Here immunoSEQ multiplex PCR was the method, and the copy in TCRdb shows in-frame clones only, minus some. The sample shows roughly 180,000 clones, roughly nine tenths of them seen only once. The starting material was peripheral blood, obtained 28 days after the second AZD1222 dose. The receptors were sampled from an adult who received the AZD1222 COVID-19 vaccine. Each CDR3 is given with its conserved first and last residue. The D gene is left open where the match is weak.

v_call	d_call	j_call	cdr3_aa
TRBV6-5	-	TRBJ1-1	CASIRGGNQDEAFF
TRBV5-1	TRBD2	TRBJ2-2	CASSWGLAGVGGELFF
TRBV5-1	-	TRBJ1-3	CASSLGDGDLGNTIYF
TRBV19	-	TRBJ2-4	CASRAGAKNIQYF
TRBV7-9	-	TRBJ1-2	CASSLGKIYGYTF
TRBV5-1	-	TRBJ2-2	CASSLADSTGELFF
TRBV5-1	-	TRBJ2-3	CASSPPTAPDTDTQYF
TRBV28	-	TRBJ2-3	CASRTGIYDTQYF
TRBV28	-	TRBJ1-3	CASSPHRVSSGNTIYF
TRBV2	-	TRBJ2-2	CASSEVEGVTGELFF
TRBV27	TRBD1	TRBJ1-2	CASSGTGAGTGYTF
TRBV5-5	-	TRBJ1-2	CASSLGVDYGYTF
TRBV28	TRBD2	TRBJ2-5	CASSRTSQETQYF